The T cell receptor beta chain under discussion was sequenced for a study of blood T cell repertoires in COVID-19. Profiling relied on immunoSEQ multiplex PCR, and the TCRdb table lists in-frame clones only, not all of them. This table has approximately 450,000 clones, 80% to 90% appearing once. This receptor was identified in a man aged 25 to 45 who had recovered from COVID-19. The sample comprised PBMCs or T cells enriched from blood (not recorded which).

CDR3 DNA: TGTGCCAGCAGCTTGGGGACATCGACAGCTGTGACCGGGGAGCTGTTTTTT. Protein product: CASSLGTSTAVTGELFF. The rearrangement links TRBV5-8 to TRBJ2-2, with D tentatively TRBD1 (5 bases). The CDR3 totals 17 residues. Trimming shortened V by 0 bases and J by 5 bases, and 17 bases separated the two germline ends. CDR1 SGHTS and CDR2 YDEGEE come from the germline V gene.